These 29 T cell receptor beta chains share one sample of origin, sequenced in a study of early T cells in non-severe SARS-CoV-2 infection. MiXCR, run by TCRdb on the 5' RACE reads, gives a single entry per CDR3 protein. This sample has more than 90,000 distinct CDR3 sequences; approximately 9.9% occur once, and the top ten carry roughly 5%. Sequenced input: whole blood. These receptors all stem from an adult who was a healthcare worker with PCR-confirmed SARS-CoV-2 infection or an uninfected control (not recorded which).

This chain connects TRBV27 to TRBJ1-2; unclear D gene. The V gene's germline CDR1 is MNHEY and CDR2 SMNVEV (reference sequence). With 4 bases removed from V and 1 base from J, the gap between germline ends came to 13 bases. The CDR3 runs to 15 residues. The CDR3 DNA sequence: TGTGCCAGCAGTTCCCCCCTCACACGTAACTATGGCTACACCTTC. Residues: CASSSPLTRNYGYTF.

This clonotype was seen repeatedly, ten times or more. V is TRBV5-5 and J is TRBJ2-1; 12 bases align to TRBD2. The CDR3 has 14 residues. J lost 9 bases, V lost 2 bases, and 3 bases had no gene match. Germline values: CDR1 SGHKS, CDR2 YYEKEE (reference sequence). The CDR3 loop is CASSLTSGGTEQFF. CDR3 sequence (DNA): TGTGCCAGCAGCTTAACTAGCGGGGGGACTGAGCAGTTCTTC.

This clonotype was recorded a few times. The chain uses TRBV14 and TRBJ1-3; no firm D call. The germline CDR1 and CDR2 sequences are SGHDN and FVKESK. CDR3 length: 14 residues. V was pared by 0 bases and J by 5 bases, with 8 bases between. This chain's CDR3 is CASSQDNRRNTIYF. The CDR3 bases are TGTGCCAGCAGCCAAGATAACAGACGAAACACCATATATTTT.

About this clonotype itself: This may arise from a read error, as a much more abundant clone is one base away. V is TRBV10-3 and J is TRBJ2-1; TRBD2 might be the D (6 bases). Germline CDR1 ENHRY, CDR2 SYGVKD. This CDR3 region has 15 residues. The CDR3 nucleotides read TGTACCACGTTGGAGGGGCTTCCGTCCTACAATGAGCAGTTCTTC. It translates to CTTLEGLPSYNEQFF.

This clonotype occurred many times. The J gene is TRBJ1-2, the V gene TRBV12-3 or TRBV12-4, with D possibly TRBD1 on 5 matching bases. V lost 6 bases, J lost 0 bases, and 8 bases lay in between. The CDR3 is made up of 13 amino acids. As DNA, the CDR3 is TGTGCCAGCAGCCCGACAGCTAACTATGGCTACACCTTC. This sequence encodes CASSPTANYGYTF.

The chain recombines TRBV2 with TRBJ1-1; D not resolved. V dropped 3 bases and J dropped 1 base, with 9 bases sitting between them. The CDR3 extends over 14 amino acids. Germline assignment: CDR1 SNHLY and CDR2 FYNNEI. The CDR3, as DNA: TGTGCCAGCAGTGACAGGTCGGCGAACACTGAAGCTTTCTTT. Encoded protein: CASSDRSANTEAFF. Full variable domain (rest looked up from reference TRBV2 and TRBJ1-1): EPEVTQTPSHQVTQMGQEVILRCVPISNHLYFYWYRQILGQKVEFLVSFYNNEISEKSEIFDDQFSVERPDGSNFTLKIRSTKLEDSAMYFCASSDRSANTEAFFGQGTRLTVV.

This clonotype appeared a few times. This chain links TRBV7-2 with TRBJ1-6; TRBD1 matches at 8 bases. The CDR3 is made up of 17 amino acids. Germline V CDR1 and CDR2: SGHTA, FQGNSA. V lost 0 bases and J lost 9; bases outside the gene matches: 10. The CDR3 nucleotides read TGTGCCAGCAGCTTAGCGCCCCAGGGGGCGGTAGGTTCACCCCTCCACTTT. Its translation is CASSLAPQGAVGSPLHF.

The chain uses TRBV19 and TRBJ2-1; possibly TRBD2 for D (6 bases). The CDR3 runs to 14 residues. Germline loops: CDR1 LNHDA, CDR2 SQIVND (reference sequence). V was cut by 0 bases and J by 8 bases, with 11 bases left in between. CDR3 in DNA: TGTGCCAGTAGTATAGATCGGGAGAGTGATGAGCAGTTCTTC. This sequence encodes CASSIDRESDEQFF. The whole variable domain, filled in from reference TRBV19 and TRBJ2-1, reads DGGITQSPKYLFRKEGQNVTLSCEQNLNHDAMYWYRQDPGQGLRLIYYSQIVNDFQKGDIAEGYSVSREKKESFPLTVTSAQKNPTAFYLCASSIDRESDEQFFGPGTRLTVL.

This clonotype has just a few counts. This chain uses TRBV10-3 with TRBJ2-7, with 9 bases that match TRBD1. CDR3 length equals 15 residues. CDR1 and CDR2 from the germline V gene are ENHRY and SYGVKD. V trimming: 2 bases; J trimming: 4 bases; junction bases outside the gene matches: 6. The CDR3 here is CAISEPHRGLYEQYF. CDR3 nucleotide sequence: TGTGCCATCAGTGAGCCTCACAGGGGGCTTTACGAGCAGTACTTC.

V is TRBV12-3 or TRBV12-4 and J is TRBJ2-3, with TRBD2 matching 10 bases. V was clipped by 2 bases and J by 2 bases; unmatched bases: 1. CDR3 length equals 15 residues. The CDR3 coding sequence is TGTGCCAGCAGTTTACTAGCGGGGGCCACAGATACGCAGTATTTT. This translates into CASSLLAGATDTQYF.

This clonotype came up many times. This chain connects TRBV30 to TRBJ2-7; D is perhaps TRBD1 (6 bases). The CDR3 totals 14 residues. CDR1 and CDR2 (germline): GTSNPN, SVGIG (reference sequence). V shed 7 bases and J shed 2 bases, with 18 bases lying between them. CDR3 amino acids: CASAVSGQPYEQYF. DNA for the CDR3: TGTGCCTCCGCGGTTTCTGGACAGCCCTACGAGCAGTACTTC. Full variable domain (outside the CDR3, taken from reference TRBV30 and TRBJ2-7): SQTIHQWPATLVQPVGSPLSLECTVEGTSNPNLYWYRQAAGRGLQLLFYSVGIGQISSEVPQNLSASRPQDRQFILSSKKLLLSDSGFYLCASAVSGQPYEQYFGPGTRLTVT.

V is TRBV20-1 and J is TRBJ2-7; 9 nucleotides align to TRBD1. The CDR3 spans 12 residues. In germline, CDR1 is DFQATT, CDR2 SNEGSKA (reference sequence). Trimming cost V 6 bases and J 6 bases; bases outside gene matches: 6. CDR3 region: CSAIRDRVEQYF. CDR3 bases: TGCAGTGCCATCCGGGACAGGGTCGAGCAGTACTTC.

The table lists this clonotype with many counts. The V call is TRBV27, the J call TRBJ1-5; D gene uncertain. The germline V and J ends were trimmed by 3 bases and 0 bases, with 9 bases remaining between them. From germline, CDR1 is MNHEY and CDR2 SMNVEV (reference sequence). The CDR3 has 15 residues. The CDR3 bases are TGTGCCAGCAGTTTTGACCCATATAGCAATCAGCCCCAGCATTTT. It yields the protein CASSFDPYSNQPQHF.

As for this clonotype: A much bigger clone sits one base away, suggesting this may be a read error. The gene calls are TRBV18 and TRBJ2-2; D gene unclear. V gave up 6 bases and J gave up 5 bases, with 16 bases separating them. Germline V gene lookup returns CDR1 KGHSH and CDR2 LQKENI. This CDR3 has 15 amino acids. The chain's CDR3 is CASSSKRPHTGELFF. For the CDR3, the DNA is TGTGCCAGCTCGTCGAAACGTCCTCATACCGGGGAGCTGTTTTTT.

The CDR3 sequence is CASSVAGTDNNEQFF. The CDR3 DNA follows: TGTGCCAGCAGCGTAGCCGGGACAGATAACAATGAGCAGTTCTTC. The gene calls are TRBV9 and TRBJ2-1; 7 positions agree with TRBD1. The germline V gene encodes CDR1 SGDLS and CDR2 YYNGEE. Unmatched junction bases numbered 5, after V lost 0 bases and J lost 5 bases. The length of the CDR3 is 15 residues.

At least ten counts were recorded for this clonotype. V is TRBV27 and J is TRBJ2-7; no reliable D call. Trimming removed 6 bases from V and 6 bases from J, with 18 bases in between. The CDR3 spans 14 residues. The germline gives CDR1 MNHEY, CDR2 SMNVEV (reference sequence). The chain's CDR3 is CASRSQYGIAEQYF. CDR3 nucleotide sequence: TGTGCCAGCAGGAGCCAGTACGGAATAGCCGAGCAGTACTTC.

Many counts were recorded for this clonotype. The chain carries TRBV7-6 and TRBJ2-3, with D hard to call. The CDR3 totals 13 residues. Germline-derived CDR1 and CDR2 are SGHVS and FNYEAQ. V shed 1 base and J shed 4 bases, with 6 bases lying between them. The DNA for the CDR3 is TGTGCCAGCAGCTTAGAGGTTGCAGATACGCAGTATTTT. Its translation is CASSLEVADTQYF.

This chain links TRBV13 with TRBJ2-2; 7 bases are a match to TRBD1. This CDR3 is built from 17 residues. The germline V gene has CDR1 PRHDT and CDR2 FYEKMQ (reference sequence). V shed 5 bases, J shed 4 bases, and the junction held 13 bases outside the gene matches. This CDR3 is CASSPSPGTDGTGELFF. The CDR3 DNA sequence: TGTGCCAGCAGCCCGTCCCCCGGGACAGACGGCACCGGGGAGCTGTTTTTT.

This clonotype has a count of ten or more. This rearrangement joins TRBV20-1 to TRBJ1-2; 10 bases align to TRBD1. The CDR3 is 15 residues long. V lost 1 base to trimming and J lost 3 bases; unmatched junction nucleotides: 5. Germline values: CDR1 DFQATT, CDR2 SNEGSKA (reference sequence). The CDR3 region is CSARVLDRGDYGYTF. Here the CDR3 DNA reads TGCAGTGCTAGAGTCTTGGACAGGGGGGACTATGGCTACACCTTC.

This clonotype has only a few counts. V usage is TRBV4-1 and J usage is TRBJ1-1; no clear D. The CDR3 is 15 residues long. CDR1 and CDR2 from the germline V gene are MGHRA and YSYEKL. Trimming took 1 base from V and 4 from J, leaving 13 bases between them. The DNA of the CDR3 is TGCGCCAGCAGCCAAGGCGGCCCCCTTGGCACTGAAGCTTTCTTT. Its protein is CASSQGGPLGTEAFF.

The chain is built from TRBV11-1 and TRBJ1-1; D remains unclear. V was cut by 2 bases and J by 0 bases, with 13 bases left in between. The length of the CDR3 is 16 residues. CDR1 SGHAT and CDR2 FQDESV come from the germline V gene (reference sequence). As DNA, the CDR3 is TGTGCCAGCAGCTTACCCCTTTTTTCAGTGAACACTGAAGCTTTCTTT. It specifies CASSLPLFSVNTEAFF.

Ten or more counts support this clonotype. V gene TRBV6-5 combines with J gene TRBJ1-2, with D unclear. In germline, CDR1 is MNHEY, CDR2 SVGAGI. V lost 2 bases and J lost 3, with 10 bases in between. The CDR3 contains 14 residues. The CDR3 sequence: CASSYREDDYGYTF. In DNA form, the CDR3 reads TGTGCCAGCAGTTACAGGGAAGATGACTATGGCTACACCTTC.

This clonotype was counted at least ten times. The chain employs TRBV20-1 and TRBJ2-1, with 9 nucleotides matching TRBD1. Germline CDR1 reads DFQATT; CDR2 reads SNEGSKA (reference sequence). Trimming took 7 bases from V and 4 from J; bases not matched to a gene: 5. The CDR3 is 13 residues long. In DNA form, the CDR3 reads TGCAGTGAGGGGACAGGGATTTACAATGAGCAGTTCTTC. It yields the protein CSEGTGIYNEQFF.

This clonotype was counted many times. At one of its ends the junction is not consistent with the germline gene, which may arise from a read error. V is TRBV4-1 and J is TRBJ1-5; D gene uncertain. Germline V gene sequence: CDR1 MGHRA, CDR2 YSYEKL. This CDR3 has 14 amino acids. The CDR3 spells CASNQDGGNQPQHF. For the CDR3, the DNA is TGCGCCAGCAACCAAGATGGAGGGAATCAGCCCCAGCATTTT.

This clonotype was observed a few times. J is TRBJ2-1 and V is TRBV20-1; TRBD2 agrees at 9 bases. The germline CDR1 and CDR2 sequences are DFQATT and SNEGSKA (reference sequence). This CDR3 contains 16 residues. The trim removed 3 bases at V and 7 bases at J, leaving 13 bases unmatched. The CDR3 spells CSASRGGRGFRNEQFF. For the CDR3, the DNA is TGCAGTGCTAGTCGCGGCGGGAGGGGGTTCAGGAATGAGCAGTTCTTC.

Ten or more counts support this clonotype. The rearrangement links TRBV29-1 to TRBJ2-7, with 7 bases fitting TRBD2. Trimming took 1 base from V and 0 from J; bases not matched to a gene: 9. Germline CDR1 SQVTM, CDR2 ANQGSEA. The CDR3 totals 16 residues. This CDR3 is CSVEVREAESSYEQYF. The CDR3 region has the DNA TGCAGCGTTGAAGTACGGGAGGCCGAGAGCTCCTACGAGCAGTACTTC.

V usage is TRBV18 and J usage is TRBJ1-1, with 8 bases fitting TRBD1. CDR1 and CDR2 (germline): KGHSH, LQKENI. Trimming cost V 5 bases and J 5 bases; bases outside gene matches: 7. This CDR3 has 14 amino acids. CDR3 sequence (DNA): TGTGCCAGCTCAACCCGACAGGGGAAGACTGAAGCTTTCTTT. This sequence encodes CASSTRQGKTEAFF. Full variable domain (missing parts from reference TRBV18 and TRBJ1-1): NAGVMQNPRHLVRRRGQEARLRCSPMKGHSHVYWYRQLPEEGLKFMVYLQKENIIDESGMPKERFSAEFPKEGPSILRIQQVVRGDSAAYFCASSTRQGKTEAFFGQGTRLTVV.

V is TRBV13 and J is TRBJ2-7; D uncertain. The germline V gene encodes CDR1 PRHDT and CDR2 FYEKMQ (reference sequence). V was shortened by 4 bases and J by 6 bases, with 13 bases between the two germline ends. The CDR3 has 13 residues. The CDR3 DNA reads as TGTGCCAGCAGCTCCAGTGGGTTCAGCGAGCAGTACTTC. Its translation is CASSSSGFSEQYF.

The chain recombines TRBV28 with TRBJ2-7; 7 bases are shared with TRBD1. CDR1 is MDHEN, CDR2 SYDVKM, per germline. The J segment lost 2 bases and the V segment lost 10 bases, leaving 5 bases of the junction unmatched. The CDR3 is made up of 12 amino acids. CDR3 in amino acids: CATGQLTYEQYF. CDR3 bases: TGTGCCACGGGACAGCTAACCTACGAGCAGTACTTC. Together with reference TRBV28 and TRBJ2-7, the CDR3 gives the full variable domain: DVKVTQSSRYLVKRTGEKVFLECVQDMDHENMFWYRQDPGLGLRLIYFSYDVKMKEKGDIPEGYSVSREKKERFSLILESASTNQTSMYLCATGQLTYEQYFGPGTRLTVT.